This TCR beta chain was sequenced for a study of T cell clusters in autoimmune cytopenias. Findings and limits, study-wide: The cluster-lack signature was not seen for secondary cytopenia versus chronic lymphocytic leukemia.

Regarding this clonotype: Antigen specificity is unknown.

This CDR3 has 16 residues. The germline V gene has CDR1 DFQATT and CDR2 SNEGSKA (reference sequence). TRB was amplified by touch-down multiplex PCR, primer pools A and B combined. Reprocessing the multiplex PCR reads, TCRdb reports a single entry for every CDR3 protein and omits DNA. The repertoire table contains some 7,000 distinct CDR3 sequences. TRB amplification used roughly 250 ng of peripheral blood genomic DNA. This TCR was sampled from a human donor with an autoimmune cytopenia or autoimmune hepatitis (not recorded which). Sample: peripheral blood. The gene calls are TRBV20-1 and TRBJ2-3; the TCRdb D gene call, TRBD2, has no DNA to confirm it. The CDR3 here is CSAQSIRGGPTDTQYF.